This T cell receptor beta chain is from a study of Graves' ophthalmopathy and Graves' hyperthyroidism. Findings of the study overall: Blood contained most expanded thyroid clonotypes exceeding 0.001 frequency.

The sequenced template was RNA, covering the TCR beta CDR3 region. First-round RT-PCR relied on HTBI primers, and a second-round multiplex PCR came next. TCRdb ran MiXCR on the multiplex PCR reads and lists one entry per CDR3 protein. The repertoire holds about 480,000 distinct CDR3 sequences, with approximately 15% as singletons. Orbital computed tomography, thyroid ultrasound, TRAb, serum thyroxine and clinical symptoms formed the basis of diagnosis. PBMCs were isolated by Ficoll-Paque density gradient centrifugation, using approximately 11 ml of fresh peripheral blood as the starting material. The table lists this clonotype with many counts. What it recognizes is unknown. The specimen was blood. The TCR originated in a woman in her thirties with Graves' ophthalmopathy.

Here the CDR3 reads CASSTPDRGLEAFF. CDR3 DNA sequence: TGTGCCAGCAGTACCCCAGACAGGGGACTCGAAGCTTTCTTT. V is TRBV6-2 or TRBV6-3 and J is TRBJ1-1; the match to TRBD1 covers 8 bases. J lost 8 bases, V lost 5 bases, and 10 bases had no gene match. CDR3 length: 14 residues. Germline V CDR1 and CDR2: MNHEY, SVGEGT.